This passage covers 27 T cell receptor beta chains from one sample sequenced in a study of T cells expressing NK-cell markers. Each CDR3 protein gets one entry in TCRdb, which reprocessed the 5' RACE reads and gives no DNA. In all, the sample yields some 500,000 distinct CDR3 sequences. The specimen sequenced was blood T cells: a sorted CD56 or NKG2C T cell subset, CD4+ or CD8+ T cells, or bulk PBMC T cells (not recorded which). The receptors shown here come from a woman between 45 and 60 years old in good health.

V gene TRBV15 combines with J gene TRBJ1-4; TCRdb names TRBD1, which stays unverified in the absence of DNA. This CDR3 spans 17 amino acids. Germline lookup yields CDR1 LNHNV and CDR2 YYDKDF (reference sequence). The CDR3 sequence is CATSRAGQGASNEKLFF.

The chain carries TRBV6-6 and TRBJ2-1; the D gene TCRdb calls, TRBD2, cannot be checked with no DNA. The CDR3 is 15 residues long. Per the germline V gene, CDR1 is MNHNY and CDR2 is SVGAGI (reference sequence). CDR3 in amino acids: CASSQTSGRYNEQFF.

The chain is built from TRBV20-1 and TRBJ1-2; the TCRdb call, TRBD1, lacks DNA for checking. In germline, CDR1 is DFQATT, CDR2 SNEGSKA (reference sequence). The CDR3 covers 15 residues. CDR3 loop: CSARVKGDREYGYTF.

The chain has TRBV5-1 and TRBJ2-3. From germline, CDR1 is SGHRS and CDR2 YFSETQ. This CDR3 has 15 amino acids. CDR3 sequence reads: CASSLDGSSTDTQYF.

The V gene is TRBV14, the J gene TRBJ2-2. CDR3 length: 14 amino acids. Germline CDR1 SGHDN, CDR2 FVKESK. CDR3 residues: CASSPAANTGELFF.

J is TRBJ2-1 and V is TRBV18; TCRdb lists TRBD1, though no DNA is available to test this call. CDR3 length equals 13 residues. Germline CDR1 is KGHSH and CDR2 is LQKENI. Here the CDR3 reads CASSPEQLPLWFF.

This chain joins TRBV2 and TRBJ1-5. CDR3 length: 15 residues. The germline V gene has CDR1 SNHLY and CDR2 FYNNEI. This chain's CDR3 is CASSVADNSNQPQHF.

V gene TRBV20-1 combines with J gene TRBJ2-5; TCRdb proposes TRBD2, but this gene call is untestable without DNA. The germline gives CDR1 DFQATT, CDR2 SNEGSKA (reference sequence). The CDR3 length is 14 residues. CDR3 sequence reads: CSAASGGLQETQYF.

The genes are TRBV6-2 or TRBV6-3 and TRBJ2-2; TCRdb picks TRBD2, but there is no DNA to check that call. The CDR3 runs to 13 residues. Germline CDR1 is MNHEY and CDR2 is SVGEGT. The CDR3 sequence: CASTLAGPGELFF.

V gene TRBV5-1 combines with J gene TRBJ1-4. Germline loops: CDR1 SGHRS, CDR2 YFSETQ. This CDR3 is built from 17 residues. The CDR3 region is CASSFSSGFATNEKLFF.

The rearrangement uses TRBV12-3 or TRBV12-4 and TRBJ2-3; without DNA, the TCRdb call of TRBD2 cannot be checked. This CDR3 contains 17 residues. The CDR3 protein is CASSFSGSGRGTDTQYF.

J is TRBJ2-1 and V is TRBV5-1; with no DNA, the TCRdb D assignment of TRBD2 cannot be verified. There are 16 residues in the CDR3. CDR1 is SGHRS, CDR2 YFSETQ, per germline. This CDR3 is CASSRAGGGPFNEQFF.

J is TRBJ2-2 and V is TRBV5-1; TCRdb gives TRBD1 as the D gene, but with no DNA this cannot be confirmed. The germline V gene has CDR1 SGHRS and CDR2 YFSETQ. The CDR3 has 15 amino acids. CDR3 region: CASRKPGQNTGELFF.

The rearrangement links TRBV7-3 to TRBJ2-1; TCRdb reports TRBD1, a call that lacks DNA to check it against. From germline, CDR1 is SGHTA and CDR2 FQGTGA. CDR3 length: 14 residues. The CDR3 here is CASSQSRGYNEQFF. Full variable domain (missing parts from reference TRBV7-3 and TRBJ2-1): GAGVSQTPSNKVTEKGKYVELRCDPISGHTALYWYRQSLGQGPEFLIYFQGTGAADDSGLPNDRFFAVRPEGSVSTLKIQRTERGDSAVYLCASSQSRGYNEQFFGPGTRLTVL.

This chain uses TRBV6-5 with TRBJ2-1; the TCRdb call, TRBD2, lacks DNA for checking. The CDR3 sequence is 17 residues long. Germline CDR1 and CDR2: MNHEY and SVGAGI. The CDR3 loop is CASSSKRGLAGGNEQFF.

The chain links TRBV3-1 to TRBJ2-1; TCRdb designates TRBD2, a call that cannot be tested without DNA. There are 16 residues in the CDR3. Germline lookup yields CDR1 LGHDT and CDR2 YNNKEL (reference sequence). CDR3: CASSQDPSLAGGEQFF.

This chain uses TRBV12-5 with TRBJ2-2; as DNA is missing, the TRBD2 call by TCRdb cannot be tested. In germline, CDR1 is LGHNT, CDR2 FRNRAP. The CDR3 covers 15 residues. CDR3 loop: CASGRGGVGTGELFF.

The V gene is TRBV5-1, the J gene TRBJ2-1; without DNA, the TCRdb call of TRBD2 cannot be checked. The CDR3 is made up of 18 amino acids. Germline CDR1 SGHRS, CDR2 YFSETQ. The CDR3 region is CASSFPGLAALSYNEQFF.

The chain combines TRBV5-1 with TRBJ1-1; TCRdb reports TRBD1, a call that lacks DNA to check it against. Germline V gene lookup returns CDR1 SGHRS and CDR2 YFSETQ. The CDR3 covers 15 residues. The CDR3 protein is CASGSTGTGAFEAFF.

The rearrangement links TRBV27 to TRBJ2-2; the TCRdb D gene call, TRBD1, has no DNA to confirm it. This CDR3 contains 15 residues. The germline V gene has CDR1 MNHEY and CDR2 SMNVEV (reference sequence). CDR3 loop: CASSGGGRSTGELFF.

The genes are TRBV20-1 and TRBJ1-1; as DNA is missing, the TRBD1 call by TCRdb cannot be tested. Germline V gives CDR1 DFQATT, CDR2 SNEGSKA (reference sequence). The CDR3 has 15 amino acids. CDR3 sequence reads: CSADKGVGVNTEAFF.

The chain has TRBV18 and TRBJ1-4; TCRdb proposes TRBD1, but this gene call is untestable without DNA. Germline CDR1 is KGHSH and CDR2 is LQKENI. The CDR3 covers 17 residues. This chain's CDR3 is CASSPPRPGQGEEKLFF.

V is TRBV20-1 and J is TRBJ1-2; TCRdb selects TRBD1, and the lack of DNA leaves this call unchecked. Germline CDR1 and CDR2: DFQATT and SNEGSKA (reference sequence). The CDR3 has 13 amino acids. The CDR3 spells CSARETGFYGYTF.

The chain carries TRBV6-5 and TRBJ1-6. From germline, CDR1 is MNHEY and CDR2 SVGAGI. This CDR3 comprises 17 residues. CDR3 in amino acids: CASRNYPDWRGDSPLHF.

The J gene is TRBJ2-1, the V gene TRBV24-1; TCRdb reports TRBD2, a call that lacks DNA to check it against. Looked up from germline, CDR1 is KGHDR and CDR2 is SFDVKD. The CDR3 is 14 amino acids. CDR3 region: CATSVTGVGDEQFF.

V and J are TRBV7-2 and TRBJ1-5; absent DNA, TCRdb's TRBD1 call cannot be checked. Germline V gives CDR1 SGHTA, CDR2 FQGNSA. The CDR3 totals 16 residues. The CDR3 loop is CASSLFGTDSNQPQHF.

The V call is TRBV5-1, the J call TRBJ2-7; TCRdb reports TRBD1, a call that lacks DNA to check it against. The germline V gene encodes CDR1 SGHRS and CDR2 YFSETQ. CDR3 length equals 14 residues. CDR3 region: CASRARGRSYEQYF. The full variable domain, completed using reference TRBV5-1 and TRBJ2-7, is KAGVTQTPRYLIKTRGQQVTLSCSPISGHRSVSWYQQTPGQGLQFLFEYFSETQRNKGNFPGRFSGRQFSNSRSEMNVSTLELGDSALYLCASRARGRSYEQYFGPGTRLTVT.